The present entry profiles one T cell receptor beta chain with its context. This specimen belongs to a study of blood T cell repertoires in COVID-19. This CDR3 spans 18 amino acids. Losses at the gene ends were 10 bases for V and 1 base for J; bases not matched to a gene: 20. CDR1 and CDR2 (germline): SGHTA, FQGTGA. In the study's own analysis: From reference gene primer amplification, estimates of nucleated cell counts were derived. Sequenced by immunoSEQ multiplex PCR; TCRdb stores in-frame clones only, minus some. Clone size and the V and J calls come from that table; the DNA yielded D and trimming. The table has roughly 320,000 clones, roughly 90% seen once. Seattle patients were enrolled during active infection and followed longitudinally.

Sequencing input: peripheral blood. The TCR sequence derives from a woman aged 25-40 years with COVID-19, enrolled during active disease. The chain has TRBV7-3 and TRBJ1-2, with 8 positions matching TRBD1. The CDR3 coding sequence is TGTGCCAACAGACAGGGGCCTCTTTCGTTCCCCTATAACTATGGCTACACCTTC. Protein sequence: CANRQGPLSFPYNYGYTF.